The 5 T cell receptor beta chains reported below all come from one sample, sequenced in a study of blood T cell repertoires in COVID-19. The table came from immunoSEQ multiplex PCR; TCRdb's copy has only in-frame clones and leaves some out. Here the sample spans around 340,000 clones, around 86% being singletons. The material sequenced was PBMCs or T cells enriched from blood (not recorded which). Receptors originate from a woman aged 40 to 50 with acute COVID-19.

This chain links TRBV5-4 with TRBJ1-4; TRBD1 agrees at 9 bases. The CDR3 covers 15 residues. Germline V gives CDR1 SGHNT, CDR2 YYREEE (reference sequence). The trim removed 4 bases at V and 5 bases at J, leaving 6 bases unmatched. CDR3 residues: CASSPWGQGNEKLFF. The CDR3 DNA follows: TGTGCCAGCAGCCCCTGGGGACAGGGAAATGAAAAACTGTTTTTT.

Points on this clone: Relative to the germline gene, one junction end is altered; a read error may explain this. This chain uses TRBV6-1 with TRBJ2-7; 14 positions agree with TRBD2. The CDR3 extends over 17 amino acids. Germline values: CDR1 MNHNS, CDR2 SASEGT. The CDR3 DNA reads as TGTGCCAGCAGCGAAGGACTAGCGGGGGGTCGGTCCTACGAGCAGTACTTC. Residues: CASSEGLAGGRSYEQYF.

The chain links TRBV6-5 to TRBJ1-3; 7 positions agree with TRBD1. Per the germline V gene, CDR1 is MNHEY and CDR2 is SVGAGI. The CDR3 length is 14 residues. The trim removed 5 bases at V and 7 bases at J, leaving 8 bases unmatched. The CDR3 DNA sequence: TGTGCCAGCAGTCGGACACAGGGGAGGAACACCATATATTTT. Translated, it gives CASSRTQGRNTIYF.

The chain combines TRBV4-3 with TRBJ2-5; 7 nucleotides agree with TRBD2. CDR3 length equals 16 residues. Per germline, CDR1 LGHNA and CDR2 YSLEER. V lost 1 base to trimming and J lost 4 bases; unmatched junction nucleotides: 9. In nucleotides, the CDR3 is TGCGCCAGCAGCCAAGTTAAGGGGACGGGAGGAGAGACCCAGTACTTC. This encodes CASSQVKGTGGETQYF.

The rearrangement uses TRBV18 and TRBJ1-5; D gene ambiguous. Trimming stripped 6 bases from V and 7 bases from J, with 10 bases between. The CDR3 covers 12 residues. Germline-derived CDR1 and CDR2 are KGHSH and LQKENI. The CDR3 protein is CASSPGDQPQHF. The CDR3 DNA reads as TGTGCCAGCTCCCCCGGAGACCAGCCCCAGCATTTT.